The 28 T cell receptor beta chains below come from one sample, sequenced in a study of CD8+ T cells in alopecia areata (dated by TCRdb to the late 2010s). Receptor amplification or capture employed the immunoSEQ multiplex PCR assay. RNA was extracted from all samples and reverse transcribed into cDNA as template for TCR sequencing. The clones in this table, taken by TCRdb from immuneACCESS, are in-frame only. Not every clone is retained; where verified, under half of the shortfall comes from an unresolved V gene, and the cause of the rest is unknown. Across this sample there are hundreds of thousands of clones, with around 64% seen only once. 0.8% to 1% of the sample belongs to the ten largest clones. According to the study, the label for this sample's treatment or condition signals: oral pan-JAK inhibitor, 5-10 mg twice daily. The starting material was CD4+ T cells sorted from blood, obtained at week 52, from a patient treated with tofacitinib. These receptors originate from a human donor with alopecia areata.

The chain recombines TRBV15 with TRBJ2-7; D call uncertain. V was pared by 7 bases and J by 0 bases, with 13 bases between. This CDR3 contains 14 residues. Germline loops: CDR1 LNHNV, CDR2 YYDKDF (reference sequence). CDR3 sequence (DNA): TGTGCCACCAAAGGTGATCTTCCCTCCTACGAGCAGTACTTC. This gives the protein CATKGDLPSYEQYF.

This chain joins TRBV15 and TRBJ1-2; D is uncertain. There are 13 residues in the CDR3. V lost 6 bases and J lost 0, with 8 bases in between. Germline-derived CDR1 and CDR2 are LNHNV and YYDKDF (reference sequence). The chain's CDR3 is CATRAGTNYGYTF. The CDR3 DNA reads as TGTGCCACCAGAGCCGGGACTAACTATGGCTACACCTTC.

CDR3 sequence reads: CAWSVRAAVRSTQFF. DNA of the CDR3: TGTGCCTGGAGTGTAAGGGCGGCCGTCCGTTCGACGCAGTTCTTC. The rearrangement uses TRBV30 and TRBJ2-1; the D is unclear. CDR3 length: 15 amino acids. Germline CDR1 and CDR2: GTSNPN and SVGIG (reference sequence). The V gene lost 0 bases and the J gene lost 12 bases, with 21 bases spanning the gap.

The genes are TRBV10-3 and TRBJ1-6; weak D call: TRBD1 (6 bases). This CDR3 is built from 17 residues. V was clipped by 4 bases and J by 5 bases, with 18 bases between them. In germline, CDR1 is ENHRY, CDR2 SYGVKD. The CDR3 DNA sequence: TGTGCCATCAGTGGAGGGTCTGGGGGCGCCGATAATTCACCCCTCCACTTT. It encodes CAISGGSGGADNSPLHF.

In this sample, this clone turned up a few times. V usage is TRBV27 and J usage is TRBJ2-1; D gene ambiguous. CDR3 length: 14 amino acids. The germline V gene encodes CDR1 MNHEY and CDR2 SMNVEV (reference sequence). Trimming removed 1 base at V and 7 bases at J, with 11 bases between. CDR3 coding DNA: TGTGCCAGCAGTTTATACACGGCGCGGAATGAGCAGTTCTTC. It encodes CASSLYTARNEQFF.

The chain employs TRBV4-1 and TRBJ1-4; TRBD1 matches 8 bases. V lost 4 bases and J lost 7; bases outside the gene matches: 17. This CDR3 region has 18 residues. Germline V lookup: CDR1 MGHRA, CDR2 YSYEKL. CDR3 coding DNA: TGCGCCAGCAGCCGACTCCGGGACAGGCGCTTTGGTGGTGAAAAACTGTTTTTT. This gives the protein CASSRLRDRRFGGEKLFF.

The genes are TRBV7-9 and TRBJ1-3; 7 bases map to TRBD1. Trimming took 1 base from V and 1 from J; bases not matched to a gene: 1. Germline CDR1 SEHNR, CDR2 FQNEAQ (reference sequence). The CDR3 length is 15 residues. CDR3 nucleotides: TGTGCCAGCAGCTTAGAGGGGGCTTCTGGAAACACCATATATTTT. Amino acids: CASSLEGASGNTIYF. Looking up the rest from reference TRBV7-9 and TRBJ1-3 gives the full variable domain: DTGVSQNPRHKITKRGQNVTFRCDPISEHNRLYWYRQTLGQGPEFLTYFQNEAQLEKSRLLSDRFSAERPKGSFSTLEIQRTEQGDSAMYLCASSLEGASGNTIYFGEGSWLTVV.

This clone came up once. The genes are TRBV29-1 and TRBJ2-3; TRBD1 agrees at 7 bases. Germline values: CDR1 SQVTM, CDR2 ANQGSEA. The CDR3 runs 14 residues. The V segment lost 7 bases and the J segment 3 bases; nucleotides outside the gene matches: 10. This CDR3 reads CSGAKTGRTDTQYF. CDR3 DNA: TGCAGCGGGGCGAAGACAGGGAGAACAGATACGCAGTATTTT.

The J gene is TRBJ1-1, the V gene TRBV6-5; no clear D. This CDR3 has 15 amino acids. Germline assignment: CDR1 MNHEY and CDR2 SVGAGI. Trimming pared 7 bases from V and 4 bases from J, leaving 19 bases between. CDR3 DNA sequence: TGTGCCAGCAAAGAGGTGGGCCGGTCTCTCACTGAAGCTTTCTTT. This sequence encodes CASKEVGRSLTEAFF.

The rearrangement uses TRBV27 and TRBJ1-6; the match to TRBD1 covers 8 bases. Germline-derived CDR1 and CDR2 are MNHEY and SMNVEV (reference sequence). CDR3 length: 15 amino acids. Trimming took 1 base from V and 10 from J; bases not matched to a gene: 6. CDR3 residues: CASSLWGRGLSPLHF. Here the CDR3 DNA reads TGTGCCAGCAGTTTATGGGGCAGGGGGCTATCACCCCTCCACTTT.

This chain joins TRBV25-1 and TRBJ1-4, with TRBD1 as a possible D gene (5 bases). Germline V gene data show CDR1 as MGHDK and CDR2 as SYGVNS. Between the trimmed V and J ends, which lost 3 bases and 10 bases, there was a span of 12 bases. The CDR3 extends over 13 amino acids. The CDR3 bases are TGTGCCAGCAGTGATACCCCGCAGGGAAAACTGTTTTTT. Its translation: CASSDTPQGKLFF. Full variable domain (rest looked up from reference TRBV25-1 and TRBJ1-4): EADIYQTPRYLVIGTGKKITLECSQTMGHDKMYWYQQDPGMELHLIHYSYGVNSTEKGDLSSESTVSRIRTEHFPLTLESARPSHTSQYLCASSDTPQGKLFFGSGTQLSVL.

The genes are TRBV7-2 and TRBJ1-3; D unresolved. Trimming stripped 5 bases from V and 0 bases from J, with 11 bases between. In germline, CDR1 is SGHTA, CDR2 FQGNSA. The CDR3 consists of 15 residues. The DNA for the CDR3 is TGTGCCAGCAGCCCCAGGAGGAGCTCTGGAAACACCATATATTTT. Protein product: CASSPRRSSGNTIYF.

This clone was seen a few times. The V gene is TRBV5-1, the J gene TRBJ2-3, with 7 bases aligning to TRBD2. J lost 0 bases, V lost 0 bases, and 4 bases had no gene match. Germline V lookup: CDR1 SGHRS, CDR2 YFSETQ. The CDR3 runs 16 residues. DNA of the CDR3: TGCGCCAGCAGCTTGGTCCTGGGGGGGAGCACAGATACGCAGTATTTT. Protein: CASSLVLGGSTDTQYF.

The rearrangement links TRBV9 to TRBJ1-2; D gene ambiguous. V shed 0 bases and J shed 4 bases, with 10 bases lying between them. The CDR3 totals 14 residues. CDR1 SGDLS and CDR2 YYNGEE come from the germline V gene. CDR3 amino acids: CASSVGGTRYGYTF. The CDR3 nucleotides are TGTGCCAGCAGCGTAGGAGGCACACGCTATGGCTACACCTTC.

The chain carries TRBV5-4 and TRBJ1-5; D is unclear. CDR1 SGHNT and CDR2 YYREEE come from the germline V gene (reference sequence). The CDR3 is 14 residues long. Trimming shortened V by 5 bases and J by 1 base, and 10 bases separated the two germline ends. For the CDR3, the DNA is TGTGCCAGCAGTAATCTGGGGAGCAATCAGCCCCAGCATTTT. Encoded protein: CASSNLGSNQPQHF.

This rearrangement joins TRBV29-1 to TRBJ2-3, with D perhaps matching TRBD2 (5 bases). Per the germline V gene, CDR1 is SQVTM and CDR2 is ANQGSEA. This CDR3 has 13 residues. For the CDR3, the DNA is TGCAGTGGGAGACGTACCTCCACAGATACGCAGTATTTT. Protein product: CSGRRTSTDTQYF.

This clone was seen once. The junction shows a germline mismatch at one end, possibly a read error. The chain has TRBV19 and TRBJ1-1, with D perhaps TRBD1 (6 bases). Germline V gene lookup returns CDR1 LNHDA and CDR2 SQIVND (reference sequence). The CDR3 is 15 amino acids. The CDR3 region has the DNA TGTGCCAGTAGTGGGGGGCTGGGGGCGAACGCTGAAGCTTTCTTT. This encodes CASSGGLGANAEAFF.

A few counts support this clone. The chain uses TRBV11-2 and TRBJ2-7; no firm D call. There are 12 residues in the CDR3. CDR1 and CDR2 from the germline V gene are SGHAT and FQNNGV. Trimming cost V 3 bases and J 2 bases, with 5 bases left between them. The CDR3 region has the DNA TGTGCCAGCAGCTTTGGCACCTACGAGCAGTACTTC. It encodes CASSFGTYEQYF.

This clone was counted once. J is TRBJ1-2 and V is TRBV5-1; D call uncertain. This CDR3 is built from 13 residues. The V end was cut by 0 bases, the J end by 6 bases, with 9 bases between. The germline CDR1 and CDR2 sequences are SGHRS and YFSETQ. The CDR3 nucleotides read TGCGCCAGCAGCTTGGCCTTAGGGAATGGCTACACCTTC. It is translated as CASSLALGNGYTF. The variable domain in full, completed from reference TRBV5-1 and TRBJ1-2, reads KAGVTQTPRYLIKTRGQQVTLSCSPISGHRSVSWYQQTPGQGLQFLFEYFSETQRNKGNFPGRFSGRQFSNSRSEMNVSTLELGDSALYLCASSLALGNGYTFGSGTRLTVV.

The chain uses TRBV7-3 and TRBJ2-1; TRBD1 aligns across 11 bases. This CDR3 is built from 16 residues. Germline V lookup: CDR1 SGHTA, CDR2 FQGTGA. The V segment lost 5 bases and the J segment 9 bases; nucleotides outside the gene matches: 12. Here the CDR3 DNA reads TGTGCCAGCAGCCCCTCCCGGACAGGGGGCATCGGTGAGCAGTTCTTC. It is translated as CASSPSRTGGIGEQFF.

This clone was observed a handful of times. This sequence joins TRBV10-3 and TRBJ1-1, with D possibly matching TRBD1 (6 bases). V lost 9 bases to trimming and J lost 4 bases, with 21 bases between them. The germline V gene has CDR1 ENHRY and CDR2 SYGVKD. This CDR3 contains 15 residues. The DNA for the CDR3 is TGTGCCATTAGGGGAAAGGGGGATATGGGCACTGAAGCTTTCTTT. Its protein is CAIRGKGDMGTEAFF.

There are a few counts of this clone. This sequence joins TRBV14 and TRBJ1-2, with no clear D. Germline assignment: CDR1 SGHDN and CDR2 FVKESK. Trimming removed 1 base at V and 4 bases at J, with 7 bases between. The CDR3 has 13 amino acids. CDR3 DNA: TGTGCCAGCAGCCAAGTCGGACTCTATGGCTACACCTTC. As protein: CASSQVGLYGYTF.

The chain uses TRBV25-1 and TRBJ2-7; either TRBD1 or TRBD2 may fit D (5 bases each). In germline, CDR1 is MGHDK, CDR2 SYGVNS. Trimming pared 1 base from V and 9 bases from J, leaving 19 bases between. The CDR3 is made up of 15 amino acids. CDR3 nucleotides: TGTGCCAGCAGTGAATGGGACGGAAGGGCTCAAGCGCAGTACTTC. Amino acid sequence: CASSEWDGRAQAQYF.

The CDR3 DNA sequence: TGTGCCAGTAGACCTCGGGCGGACAGGGGCTCTTACAATGAGCAGTTCTTC. This sequence encodes CASRPRADRGSYNEQFF. The V and J genes are TRBV19 and TRBJ2-1, with TRBD1 matching 9 bases. Unmatched junction bases numbered 13, after V lost 6 bases and J lost 4 bases. Germline V lookup: CDR1 LNHDA, CDR2 SQIVND (reference sequence). CDR3 length: 17 amino acids.

The chain recombines TRBV7-9 with TRBJ2-1, with D possibly matching TRBD1 (6 bases). Between the trimmed V and J ends, which lost 3 bases and 4 bases, there was a span of 16 bases. The length of the CDR3 is 16 residues. Germline assignment: CDR1 SEHNR and CDR2 FQNEAQ (reference sequence). CDR3 amino acids: CASSLHLDDRYNEQFF. CDR3 nucleotide sequence: TGTGCCAGCAGCTTGCATTTAGACGACAGGTACAATGAGCAGTTCTTC.

This chain links TRBV5-1 with TRBJ2-7; TRBD1 matches at 7 bases. CDR1 is SGHRS, CDR2 YFSETQ, per germline. With 0 bases clipped from V and 4 bases from J, the junction kept 7 bases outside the gene matches. The CDR3 has 15 amino acids. The CDR3 sequence is CASSLAQGTEYEQYF. The CDR3 DNA reads TGCGCCAGCAGCTTGGCACAGGGGACAGAGTACGAGCAGTACTTC.

This chain links TRBV9 with TRBJ2-5, with 8 bases fitting TRBD2. Trimming removed 4 bases from V and 5 bases from J; junction bases left unmatched: 10. Looked up from germline, CDR1 is SGDLS and CDR2 is YYNGEE. This CDR3 is built from 15 residues. This chain's CDR3 is CASSISGLGDETQYF. DNA for the CDR3: TGTGCCAGCAGCATTTCGGGACTAGGGGACGAGACCCAGTACTTC. The full variable domain, rest sourced from reference TRBV9 and TRBJ2-5, is DSGVTQTPKHLITATGQRVTLRCSPRSGDLSVYWYQQSLDQGLQFLIQYYNGEERAKGNILERFSAQQFPDLHSELNLSSLELGDSALYFCASSISGLGDETQYFGPGTRLLVL.

This clone was detected only a few times. The DNA for the CDR3 is TGTGCCAGCAGCTACCGAGGCTCTGGGGCCAACGTCCTGACTTTC. It is translated as CASSYRGSGANVLTF. The V call is TRBV5-4, the J call TRBJ2-6; no reliable D call. The germline CDR1 and CDR2 sequences are SGHNT and YYREEE (reference sequence). V lost 3 bases and J 0 bases, leaving 7 bases between the germline ends. This CDR3 is 15 amino acids long.